Listed below are T cell receptor beta chains from one sample, sequenced in a study of vaccination effects on CD4 cells after COVID-19. Their specific antigens are unknown. Libraries were prepared by immunoSEQ multiplex PCR; TCRdb keeps only in-frame clonotypes and omits some of them. This sample has 55,000 to 80,000 clones, with about 80% found just once. This material consisted of CD4+ T cells from PBMCs cultured with SARS-CoV-2 spike peptides, taken before COVID-19 vaccination. The receptors come from a human donor who received a COVID-19 vaccine. Both conserved end residues are part of each CDR3. The D gene is left open where the match is weak. Rows may omit the clone size; those that give it use once, few, many or a size class.

size	V	D	J	DNA	CDR3
.	TRBV7-3	.	TRBJ2-3	TGTGCCAGCAGCTTAAGGGGTGCAGATACGCAGTATTTT	CASSLRGADTQYF
few	TRBV4-1	TRBD2	TRBJ2-3	TGCGCCAGCAGCCAAGGACTAGCCTCAGATACGCAGTATTTT	CASSQGLASDTQYF
few	TRBV28	TRBD2	TRBJ2-1	TGTGCCAGCCGAAAGGGGACCGGGGGGTACAATGAGCAGTTCTTC	CASRKGTGGYNEQFF
.	TRBV5-4	.	TRBJ1-1	TGTGCCAGCAGCCCCCGGGGAGGGGTTGAAGCTTTCTTT	CASSPRGGVEAFF
.	TRBV5-1	.	TRBJ2-1	TGCGCCAGCAGCGTCCGCGGACGGAGTGACTCCTACAATGAGCAGTTCTTC	CASSVRGRSDSYNEQFF
.	TRBV5-1	TRBD2	TRBJ2-3	TGCGCCAGCAGCTTGTTGGGACTAGCGGGGGGGCCGTCAGATACGCAGTATTTT	CASSLLGLAGGPSDTQYF
.	TRBV4-2	TRBD1	TRBJ1-6	TGTGCCAGCAGCCAAGGGACAGGGGGTGATTCACCCCTCCACTTT	CASSQGTGGDSPLHF
.	TRBV7-3	TRBD1	TRBJ2-5	TGTGCCAGCAGCTTAGTCGGGACAGGGGCGTATGAGACCCAGTACTTC	CASSLVGTGAYETQYF
.	TRBV7-8	.	TRBJ1-2	TGTGCCAGCAGCTTAGGTGACAGGCTTACTGGCTACACCTTC	CASSLGDRLTGYTF
.	TRBV6-1	.	TRBJ1-4	TGTGCCAGCAGTGACGGGGGAGTTGATGAAAAACTGTTTTTT	CASSDGGVDEKLFF
once	TRBV2	.	TRBJ1-1	TGTGCCAGCAGCGTCGGGACCGAAGGCACTGAAGCTTTCTTT	CASSVGTEGTEAFF
few	TRBV19	TRBD1	TRBJ1-5	TGTGCCAGTAGCTTCGACAGGGAAGGTCAGCCCCAGCATTTT	CASSFDREGQPQHF
.	TRBV11-2	.	TRBJ2-5	TGTGCCAGCAGCTCCGGAGCGGAGACCCAGTACTTC	CASSSGAETQYF
.	TRBV2	TRBD1	TRBJ1-4	TGTGCCAGTTTGGGAGGGGGCTATGAAAAACTGTTTTTT	CASLGGGYEKLFF
.	TRBV5-1	.	TRBJ2-3	TGCGCCAGCAGCTTGTTTAGCGAATTCACAGATACGCAGTATTTT	CASSLFSEFTDTQYF
once	TRBV19	TRBD2	TRBJ2-2	TGTGCCAGTAGGGGGAGGGCTGGCCGGGAGCTGTTTTTT	CASRGRAGRELFF
.	TRBV6-5	.	TRBJ1-1	TGTGCCAGCACCCCAGCCCTAGACGGTCGTGAAGCTTTCTTT	CASTPALDGREAFF
.	TRBV10-3	.	TRBJ1-6	TGTGCCATCAGCGATTCCCCGGGACGGAATAATTCACCCCTCCACTTT	CAISDSPGRNNSPLHF
.	TRBV10-1	TRBD1	TRBJ2-3	TGCGCCAGCAGTGAGAGGGGGCTTCGGGGAGATACGCAGTATTTT	CASSERGLRGDTQYF
.	TRBV6-1	.	TRBJ2-1	TGTGCCAGCAGTGATTTAAGGTTGGAGCGCGTATCCTCCTACAATGAGCAGTTCTTC	CASSDLRLERVSSYNEQFF
.	TRBV6-5	TRBD1	TRBJ1-2	TGTGCCAGCAATACGGACAGGGGCTATGGCTACACCTTC	CASNTDRGYGYTF
few	TRBV5-1	TRBD1	TRBJ1-3	TGCGCCAGCAGCTTGATTCCGGGACAGGGAAACACCATATATTTT	CASSLIPGQGNTIYF
.	TRBV27	TRBD1	TRBJ1-1	TGTGCCAGCAGTTTACTCGGACAGGGGCTTGTAGTCACTGAAGCTTTCTTT	CASSLLGQGLVVTEAFF
.	TRBV5-1	.	TRBJ1-1	TGCGCCAGCAGCTTGGTGTTAGGGTCGAACACTGAAGCTTTCTTT	CASSLVLGSNTEAFF
.	TRBV9	.	TRBJ1-1	TGTGCCAGCAGCGTAGGGGGCTGGGAGAACACTGAAGCTTTCTTT	CASSVGGWENTEAFF
.	TRBV12-3/TRBV12-4	.	TRBJ1-3	TGTGCCAGCAGGCAACAGGGAAACACCATATATTTT	CASRQQGNTIYF
.	TRBV2	TRBD1	TRBJ2-5	TGTGCCAGCAGTGGGGACAGGTACCAAGAGACCCAGTACTTC	CASSGDRYQETQYF
few	TRBV3-1/TRBV3-2	.	TRBJ2-5	TGTGCCAGCAGTTTTAGGGGGGCGGAGACCCAGTACTTC	CASSFRGAETQYF
once	TRBV18	.	TRBJ2-1	TGTGCCAGCTCACCACCGGTCCGGCTTGAGCAGTTCTTC	CASSPPVRLEQFF
.	TRBV7-2	.	TRBJ1-4	TGTGCCAGCAGTCACACCGGGGAGGGGTCGGCTAATGAAAAACTGTTTTTT	CASSHTGEGSANEKLFF
.	TRBV5-1	.	TRBJ2-3	TGCGCCAGCAGCTTGGCCACGGCGGTGGGCACAGATACGCAGTATTTT	CASSLATAVGTDTQYF
.	TRBV19	TRBD1	TRBJ1-4	TGTGCCAGTAGTATGAGGACAGGGGCCCCAACTAATGAAAAACTGTTTTTT	CASSMRTGAPTNEKLFF
.	TRBV6-5	.	TRBJ1-2	TGTGCCAGCAGGTACCGGGACCTCTATGGCTACACCTTC	CASRYRDLYGYTF
once	TRBV28	TRBD2	TRBJ2-1	TGTGCCAGCAGCCTCCTGGCGGGGGGGCGCAATGAGCAGTTCTTC	CASSLLAGGRNEQFF
.	TRBV19	.	TRBJ2-6	TGTGCCAGTAGTATTGGGGGGACCGGGGCCAACGTCCTGACTTTC	CASSIGGTGANVLTF
.	TRBV29-1	.	TRBJ1-2	TGCAGCGTTGAGCCGGGCTACACCTTC	CSVEPGYTF
once	TRBV7-9	.	TRBJ1-4	TGTGCCAGCAAACTGGGGCAAACTAATGAAAAACTGTTTTTT	CASKLGQTNEKLFF
.	TRBV18	.	TRBJ1-1	TGTGCCAGCTCACCACCGGGCAGGGTGAACACTGAAGCTTTCTTT	CASSPPGRVNTEAFF
once	TRBV2	.	TRBJ1-6	TGTGCCGCGAGAGGGGTCGCGGCAAATTCACCCCTCCACTTT	CAARGVAANSPLHF
.	TRBV5-8	.	TRBJ1-1	TGTGCCAGCCCGGGAGAAGAGGGGGGGAACACTGAAGCTTTCTTT	CASPGEEGGNTEAFF
.	TRBV4-2	.	TRBJ1-2	TGTGCCAGCAGCCAAGACCGGGACTATGGCTACACCTTC	CASSQDRDYGYTF
.	TRBV7-3	.	TRBJ2-5	TGTGCCAGCAGACCAAAAAGTCGGGGCCGCATCCAAGAGACCCAGTACTTC	CASRPKSRGRIQETQYF
.	TRBV24-1	TRBD2	TRBJ2-3	TGTGCCACCAGTTATTCTGCGCTAGCGGGGGCAACCACAGATACGCAGTATTTT	CATSYSALAGATTDTQYF
.	TRBV7-3	.	TRBJ1-1	TGTGCCAGCAGCTTAATACCCGGTTCGCTACAGGGTCCCACTGAAGCTTTCTTT	CASSLIPGSLQGPTEAFF
.	TRBV6-5	TRBD2	TRBJ2-1	TGTGCCAGCAGTTACGGGGGTAGCGGGGCTTTAAATGAGCAGTTCTTC	CASSYGGSGALNEQFF
once	TRBV2	.	TRBJ1-3	TGTGCCAGCAGTACCCGTCCCATCGGGGCCAGTGGAAACACCATATATTTT	CASSTRPIGASGNTIYF
once	TRBV5-1	.	TRBJ1-1	TGCGCCAGCAGCTTTGACTGGAACACTGAAGCTTTCTTT	CASSFDWNTEAFF
.	TRBV30	TRBD1	TRBJ1-2	TGTGCCTGGAGTCGACAGGGGGCGTTTGGCTACACCTTC	CAWSRQGAFGYTF
.	TRBV6-5	TRBD1	TRBJ2-3	TGTGCCAGCAGTTACCGCGGACAGGTCGACACAGATACGCAGTATTTT	CASSYRGQVDTDTQYF
.	TRBV25-1	TRBD2	TRBJ2-1	TGTGCCAGCATCCACAGCGGGGGGGCCGGCAATGAGCAGTTCTTC	CASIHSGGAGNEQFF